The sequence of this T cell receptor beta chain was determined in a study of CD8+ T cells in alopecia areata (dated by TCRdb to 2016 to 2019). The study in broad terms: High-throughput TCRbeta sequencing was used to examine T cell clonal expansion in alopecia areata in both the C3H/HeJ mouse model and human patients. Scalp tissue and sorted CD4+ and CD8+ peripheral blood T cells from patchy and totalis/universalis alopecia areata patients and from healthy controls were covered by human TCRbeta sequencing. Scalp clonality was compared among normal scalp (n=4), patchy alopecia areata scalp (n=8), and alopecia totalis/universalis scalp (n=8). RNA was obtained with the PAXgene miRNA kit for fixed scalp, the miRNeasy kit for PBMCs, and the RNeasy kit for mouse skin. immunoSEQ multiplex PCR using 35 Vbeta forward primers and 13 Jbeta reverse primers was used to amplify TCRbeta CDR3 regions. Study-wide findings and limitations: Shared TCR sequences between patients were less evident than in mice, which may be partly attributable to HLA diversity in the patient population. Compared with normal scalp, lesional scalp, particularly in alopecia totalis/universalis, had higher clonality and more expanded CD8+ clones, which suggests antigenic drive. Resident alphabeta T cells in normal human skin are also sequenced, complicating scalp TCR repertoire analysis, unlike mouse skin dominated by gammadelta T cells.

The protocol used for the library was the immunoSEQ multiplex PCR assay. RNA was extracted from all samples and reverse transcribed into cDNA, which served as template for TCR sequencing. SuperScript III was used for first-strand cDNA synthesis, primed with a 2:1 mix of oligo-dT and random hexamers. Amplification bias was assessed with a synthetic immune receptor repertoire, and residual bias was removed computationally. As for how the authors treated the data: Raw reads were preprocessed for error removal, and CDR3 was defined according to IMGT conventions as running from the conserved cysteine to phenylalanine. Clonality was calculated as 1 minus Shannon entropy normalized by log2 of the number of productive unique TCRs. Whether each scalp clone was CD4 or CD8 was inferred by checking scalp TCRbeta sequences against the CD4 and CD8 repertoires from sorted blood. The table was pulled from immuneACCESS by TCRdb, which kept in-frame rearrangements only. Such tables lose some clones; where checked, under half of the loss comes from unresolved V genes, and the rest has no known cause. The V and J calls and clone size were taken over from that table, and D and trimming were inferred from the DNA. For this sample the table gives around 120,000 clones, of which 55% to 65% were detected only once. The ten largest make up roughly 3.1% of the sample.

Per the germline V gene (reference sequence), PRHDT is the CDR1 and FYEKMQ is the CDR2. From its cysteine to its phenylalanine, the CDR3 spans 14 amino acids. Only the CDR3 part of the read is kept: 42 bases, read in frame from the first base. Trimming takes 10 bases from V and 0 bases from J, and the germline ends sit 13 bases apart. PBMCs were separated by density centrifugation and stained for CD3, CD4 and CD8, after which CD4+ and CD8+ T cells were sorted on a FACSAria. Scalp biopsies and blood samples were obtained from unaffected controls. Remarks on this clone: Its recognized antigen is unknown. Base qualities were left out, and no much larger clone turns up one base away.

The sequence came from a human donor in good health. The chain is made from TRBV13 and TRBJ1-5; the D gene remains uncertain. Source material: CD4+ T cells sorted from blood. The DNA sequence reads TGTGCCACCAGGACGGGAGATAGCAATCAGCCCCAGCATTTT. This encodes CATRTGDSNQPQHF.